The rows below give T cell receptor beta chains drawn from one sample of a study of T cell responses to AZD1222 COVID-19 vaccine. Libraries were prepared by immunoSEQ multiplex PCR; TCRdb keeps only in-frame clonotypes and omits some of them. Of more than 150,000 clones in the sample, 80% to 95% are singletons; the top ten hold about 10%. The starting material was peripheral blood, obtained on day 0 of AZD1222 vaccination. The source of these receptors is an adult in good health. The CDR3 runs from the conserved cysteine through the conserved F or W. A D gene is named only where the DNA matches it firmly. Clone size appears in some rows only: once, few, many, or a class for an expanded clone.

v_gene: TRBV30
d_gene: -
j_gene: TRBJ2-3
abundance: -
CDR3aa: CAWSVLVTDTQYF
CDR3nt: TGTGCCTGGAGTGTACTTGTCACAGATACGCAGTATTTT

v_gene: TRBV7-2
d_gene: -
j_gene: TRBJ2-4
abundance: -
CDR3aa: CASSLAGAGQNIQYF
CDR3nt: TGTGCCAGCAGCTTAGCCGGGGCAGGCCAAAACATTCAGTACTTC

v_gene: TRBV5-8
d_gene: -
j_gene: TRBJ1-2
abundance: -
CDR3aa: CASSLAHNRKGNRGYTF
CDR3nt: TGTGCCAGCAGCTTGGCCCACAACCGGAAGGGGAATCGCGGCTACACCTTC

v_gene: TRBV6-1
d_gene: -
j_gene: TRBJ1-5
abundance: -
CDR3aa: CASSEVSQPQHF
CDR3nt: TGTGCCAGCAGTGAAGTGAGTCAGCCCCAGCATTTT

v_gene: TRBV24-1
d_gene: -
j_gene: TRBJ2-3
abundance: -
CDR3aa: CATSDRRTSTDTQYF
CDR3nt: TGTGCCACCAGTGACCGAAGGACTAGCACAGATACGCAGTATTTT

v_gene: TRBV19
d_gene: TRBD1
j_gene: TRBJ2-7
abundance: -
CDR3aa: CASKGQGRSYEQYF
CDR3nt: TGTGCCAGCAAGGGACAGGGAAGGTCCTACGAGCAGTACTTC

v_gene: TRBV2
d_gene: TRBD2
j_gene: TRBJ2-7
abundance: -
CDR3aa: CASRTGTSGYEQYF
CDR3nt: TGTGCCAGCAGAACCGGGACTAGCGGTTACGAGCAGTACTTC

v_gene: TRBV12-5
d_gene: -
j_gene: TRBJ2-7
abundance: -
CDR3aa: CASGLWRVASYEQYF
CDR3nt: TGTGCTAGTGGTTTGTGGCGGGTCGCCTCCTACGAGCAGTACTTC

v_gene: TRBV28
d_gene: -
j_gene: TRBJ1-1
abundance: -
CDR3aa: CASSWDGVPFF
CDR3nt: TGTGCCAGCAGCTGGGATGGGGTACCTTTCTTT

v_gene: TRBV7-3
d_gene: -
j_gene: TRBJ1-1
abundance: -
CDR3aa: CASSALVWSEAFF
CDR3nt: TGTGCCAGCAGCGCCCTTGTTTGGAGTGAAGCTTTCTTT

v_gene: TRBV21-1
d_gene: -
j_gene: TRBJ1-5
abundance: -
CDR3aa: CASSSPGDNQPQHF
CDR3nt: TGTGCCAGCAGCTCCCCGGGGGACAATCAGCCCCAGCATTTT

v_gene: TRBV2
d_gene: -
j_gene: TRBJ1-5
abundance: -
CDR3aa: CASNEQGGRQPQHF
CDR3nt: TGTGCCAGCAACGAACAGGGTGGTCGGCAGCCCCAGCATTTT

v_gene: TRBV11-2
d_gene: -
j_gene: TRBJ1-1
abundance: once
CDR3aa: CASSVRQTGNTEAFF
CDR3nt: TGTGCCAGCAGCGTACGACAGACAGGGAACACTGAAGCTTTCTTT

v_gene: TRBV10-2
d_gene: TRBD1
j_gene: TRBJ1-1
abundance: -
CDR3aa: CASSEGTGSSAEAFF
CDR3nt: TGCGCCAGCAGTGAGGGGACAGGGAGTAGCGCTGAAGCTTTCTTT

v_gene: TRBV24-1
d_gene: TRBD1
j_gene: TRBJ2-1
abundance: -
CDR3aa: CATSDSGTGIYNEQFF
CDR3nt: TGTGCCACCAGTGACTCCGGGACAGGGATCTACAATGAGCAGTTCTTC

v_gene: TRBV5-1
d_gene: TRBD2
j_gene: TRBJ2-1
abundance: -
CDR3aa: CASTDSGRASGNEQFF
CDR3nt: TGCGCCAGCACCGATAGCGGGAGGGCCTCAGGAAATGAGCAGTTCTTC

v_gene: TRBV28
d_gene: -
j_gene: TRBJ1-4
abundance: -
CDR3aa: CASSLGGDEKLFF
CDR3nt: TGTGCCAGCAGTTTAGGAGGGGATGAAAAACTGTTTTTT

v_gene: TRBV5-1
d_gene: TRBD1
j_gene: TRBJ2-7
abundance: -
CDR3aa: CASSLTGDEQYF
CDR3nt: TGCGCCAGCAGCTTGACAGGGGACGAGCAGTACTTC

v_gene: TRBV6-5
d_gene: -
j_gene: TRBJ1-2
abundance: -
CDR3aa: CASSYSKRGWYGYTF
CDR3nt: TGTGCCAGCAGTTACTCGAAGAGGGGTTGGTATGGCTACACCTTC

v_gene: TRBV24-1
d_gene: -
j_gene: TRBJ1-2
abundance: once
CDR3aa: CATSDFSTQGGYTF
CDR3nt: TGTGCCACCAGTGATTTCTCGACCCAGGGAGGCTACACCTTC